The 16 T cell receptor beta chains below come from one sample, sequenced in a study of blood T cell repertoires in COVID-19. Clones were read by immunoSEQ multiplex PCR, and TCRdb kept only the in-frame ones, dropping some. The sample records about 140,000 clones, 80% to 90% being singletons. Sequenced: peripheral blood. These receptors all come from a man aged 55-75 years with active or convalescent COVID-19.

The chain recombines TRBV6-5 with TRBJ2-2, with 9 nucleotides matching TRBD1. Trimming at V came to 4 bases and at J to 3 bases, leaving 6 bases not matched to a gene. The germline CDR1 and CDR2 sequences are MNHEY and SVGAGI. The CDR3 contains 16 residues. The CDR3 protein is CASSLGQGHYTGELFF. CDR3 coding DNA: TGTGCCAGCAGTTTGGGACAGGGTCATTACACCGGGGAGCTGTTTTTT.

The V and J genes are TRBV30 and TRBJ1-5, with D hard to call. Germline V gene lookup returns CDR1 GTSNPN and CDR2 SVGIG (reference sequence). Trimming removed 1 base at V and 2 bases at J, with 15 bases between. There are 16 residues in the CDR3. The CDR3 coding sequence is TGTGCCTGGAGTGAGCGGCCATCAAGCGGCAATCAGCCCCAGCATTTT. Its protein is CAWSERPSSGNQPQHF.

This clone was counted only a few times. V usage is TRBV11-2 and J usage is TRBJ1-2; 9 bases map to TRBD1. Germline trimming cut 0 bases from V and 7 bases from J; bases unmatched to any gene: 3. The CDR3 is made up of 14 amino acids. CDR1 is SGHAT, CDR2 FQNNGV, per germline. The CDR3 protein is CASSLEDRGGGYTF. The CDR3 region has the DNA TGTGCCAGCAGCTTAGAGGACAGGGGCGGTGGCTACACCTTC.

This clone has just a few counts. The chain employs TRBV14 and TRBJ2-2, with 11 bases that match TRBD2. With 4 bases clipped from V and 3 bases from J, the junction kept 7 bases outside the gene matches. CDR1 SGHDN and CDR2 FVKESK come from the germline V gene. There are 17 residues in the CDR3. The CDR3 loop is CASSPYSGRAHTGELFF. CDR3 in DNA: TGTGCCAGCAGCCCTTATAGCGGGAGGGCCCACACCGGGGAGCTGTTTTTT.

This clone has a single count. This sequence joins TRBV7-2 and TRBJ2-3; the D gene is possibly TRBD2 (6 bases). CDR3 length equals 14 residues. Trimming removed 4 bases from V and 6 bases from J, with 14 bases in between. From germline, CDR1 is SGHTA and CDR2 FQGNSA. The CDR3 reads CASSSDYSSDTQYF. CDR3 DNA: TGTGCCAGCAGCTCGGACTATTCGTCGGATACGCAGTATTTT.

The chain recombines TRBV6-1 with TRBJ1-5, with D possibly matching TRBD1 (6 bases). Germline CDR1 and CDR2: MNHNS and SASEGT. Trimming took 2 bases from V and 4 from J, leaving 18 bases between them. This CDR3 has 17 amino acids. The CDR3 region has the DNA TGTGCCAGCAGTGAATCCAGGACAGATGTAGTTAATCAGCCCCAGCATTTT. This translates into CASSESRTDVVNQPQHF.

The chain carries TRBV15 and TRBJ2-5; 11 nucleotides match TRBD2. This CDR3 spans 14 amino acids. V gave up 8 bases and J gave up 2 bases; unmatched junction bases: 4. Germline loops: CDR1 LNHNV, CDR2 YYDKDF (reference sequence). The CDR3 reads CATGTSGPQETQYF. CDR3 DNA: TGTGCCACCGGGACTAGCGGACCTCAAGAGACCCAGTACTTC. Looking up the rest from reference TRBV15 and TRBJ2-5 gives the full variable domain: DAMVIQNPRYQVTQFGKPVTLSCSQTLNHNVMYWYQQKSSQAPKLLFHYYDKDFNNEADTPDNFQSRRPNTSFCFLDIRSPGLGDTAMYLCATGTSGPQETQYFGPGTRLLVL.

The chain links TRBV4-1 to TRBJ2-5; TRBD2 matches 11 bases. CDR3 length: 14 amino acids. V gave up 4 bases and J gave up 4 bases; unmatched junction bases: 2. Germline V gene sequence: CDR1 MGHRA, CDR2 YSYEKL. The CDR3 region is CASSRGLAGETQYF. DNA of the CDR3: TGCGCCAGCAGCCGTGGACTAGCGGGAGAGACCCAGTACTTC.

With respect to this clone: Germline and junction disagree at one end, which may indicate a read error. This chain connects TRBV7-7 to TRBJ2-5, with a tentative D call TRBD1 (6 bases). This CDR3 region has 14 residues. The germline V gene encodes CDR1 SSHAT and CDR2 FNYEAQ (reference sequence). DNA for the CDR3: TGTGCTAGCAGCCGTCAGGGGTTGGGGGAGACCCAGTACTTC. Translating gives CASSRQGLGETQYF.

This clone was counted a single time. The chain recombines TRBV7-3 with TRBJ2-1; 7 bases agree with TRBD2. Losses at the gene ends were 2 bases for V and 9 bases for J; bases not matched to a gene: 13. The germline V gene encodes CDR1 SGHTA and CDR2 FQGTGA. This CDR3 has 16 residues. The CDR3 region is CASSLLRASGDREQFF. The CDR3, as DNA: TGTGCCAGCAGCTTACTTCGGGCTAGCGGAGACCGTGAGCAGTTCTTC.

The chain links TRBV5-6 to TRBJ1-2; 7 nucleotides agree with TRBD1. Germline V gene lookup returns CDR1 SGHDT and CDR2 YYEEEE. The V segment lost 5 bases and the J segment 1 base; nucleotides outside the gene matches: 2. The CDR3 spans 13 residues. The CDR3 DNA reads TGTGCCAGCAGGAGGGGGCTTAACTATGGCTACACCTTC. Its translation is CASRRGLNYGYTF.

The rearrangement uses TRBV18 and TRBJ1-1, with D maybe TRBD1 (5 bases). V was trimmed by 1 base and J by 7 bases, leaving 10 bases between them. Germline loops: CDR1 KGHSH, CDR2 LQKENI. The CDR3 extends over 13 amino acids. The CDR3 DNA reads TGTGCCAGCTCACCACAGGGGACTGATGAAGCTTTCTTT. It yields the protein CASSPQGTDEAFF.

Only one count was recorded for this clone. For the CDR3, the DNA is TGTGCCAGCTCACCACGAAGGCAGGGCCAAGAGACCCAGTACTTC. The encoded protein is CASSPRRQGQETQYF. V usage is TRBV18 and J usage is TRBJ2-5; D is possibly TRBD1 (5 bases). The CDR3 extends over 15 amino acids. Germline V gene sequence: CDR1 KGHSH, CDR2 LQKENI. V lost 1 base to trimming and J lost 1 base, with 10 bases between them.

The chain carries TRBV10-2 and TRBJ2-6; 8 nucleotides line up with TRBD1. J gave up 0 bases and V 7 bases, and 11 bases lay outside the gene matches. This CDR3 is built from 18 residues. The germline gives CDR1 WSHSY, CDR2 SAAADI. CDR3 protein: CASKSAGGLSSGANVLTF. The DNA for the CDR3 is TGCGCCAGCAAGTCTGCAGGGGGCCTCTCCTCTGGGGCCAACGTCCTGACTTTC.

This rearrangement joins TRBV7-9 to TRBJ2-7, with TRBD1 as a possible D gene (6 bases). V was cut by 1 base and J by 2 bases, with 6 bases left in between. Germline CDR1 reads SEHNR; CDR2 reads FQNEAQ (reference sequence). This CDR3 region has 13 residues. The CDR3 protein is CASSLGGPYEQYF. CDR3 coding DNA: TGTGCCAGCAGCTTAGGGGGGCCCTACGAGCAGTACTTC.

The chain uses TRBV28 and TRBJ1-2, with a tentative D call TRBD1 (6 bases). Germline V gene lookup returns CDR1 MDHEN and CDR2 SYDVKM. There are 16 residues in the CDR3. The V end lost 3 bases, the J end lost 3 bases, and 17 bases lay between the germline ends. The CDR3 region is CASSLGGAGKDYGYTF. The CDR3 DNA reads TGTGCCAGCAGTTTGGGGGGGGCAGGGAAGGACTATGGCTACACCTTC.